This TCR beta chain appears in the sequencing data of a study of T cell responses to AZD1222 COVID-19 vaccine. Study-level results: Samples come after the peak T cell response, not at day 14. Vaccine-related CD4 TCRs covered spike, predominating at 160-218 and 743-854. Clonal diversity was possibly underestimated, and white British individuals and females predominated among donors.

Measured with immunoSEQ multiplex PCR; TCRdb has only the in-frame clones, and not every one. The sample consists of about 160,000 clones, approximately 91% of them appearing once. As to this clone: Antigen: not known.

With 4 bases clipped from V and 7 bases from J, the junction kept 11 bases outside the gene matches. The germline CDR1 and CDR2 sequences are LGHDT and YNNKEL (reference sequence). The CDR3 runs to 16 residues. The starting material was peripheral blood, obtained on day 0 of AZD1222 vaccination. The origin of this receptor is an adult in good health. V and J are TRBV3-1 (or the pseudogene TRBV3-2) and TRBJ2-1; 9 bases are a match to TRBD2. In DNA, the CDR3 is TGTGCCAGCAGCCCCGAACTAGCGGGTTTGTCAAATGAGCAGTTCTTC. Translation gives CASSPELAGLSNEQFF.